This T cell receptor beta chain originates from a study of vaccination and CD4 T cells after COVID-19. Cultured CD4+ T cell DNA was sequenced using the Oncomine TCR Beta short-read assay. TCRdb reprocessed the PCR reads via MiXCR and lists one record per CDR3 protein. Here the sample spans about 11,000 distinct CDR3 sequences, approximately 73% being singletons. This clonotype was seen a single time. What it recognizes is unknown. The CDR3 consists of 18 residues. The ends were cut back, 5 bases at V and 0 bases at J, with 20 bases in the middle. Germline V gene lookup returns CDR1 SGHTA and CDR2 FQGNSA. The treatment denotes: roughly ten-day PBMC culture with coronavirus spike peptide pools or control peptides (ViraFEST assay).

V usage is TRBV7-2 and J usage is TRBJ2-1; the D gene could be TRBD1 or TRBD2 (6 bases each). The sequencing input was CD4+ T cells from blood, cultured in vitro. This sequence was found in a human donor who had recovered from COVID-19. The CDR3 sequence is CASSPRTGGLSSYNEQFF. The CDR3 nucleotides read TGTGCCAGCAGCCCACGAACCGGGGGCCTGAGCTCCTACAATGAGCAGTTCTTC. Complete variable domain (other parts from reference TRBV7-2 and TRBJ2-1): GAGVSQSPSNKVTEKGKDVELRCDPISGHTALYWYRQSLGQGLEFLIYFQGNSAPDKSGLPSDRFSAERTGGSVSTLTIQRTQQEDSAVYLCASSPRTGGLSSYNEQFFGPGTRLTVL.